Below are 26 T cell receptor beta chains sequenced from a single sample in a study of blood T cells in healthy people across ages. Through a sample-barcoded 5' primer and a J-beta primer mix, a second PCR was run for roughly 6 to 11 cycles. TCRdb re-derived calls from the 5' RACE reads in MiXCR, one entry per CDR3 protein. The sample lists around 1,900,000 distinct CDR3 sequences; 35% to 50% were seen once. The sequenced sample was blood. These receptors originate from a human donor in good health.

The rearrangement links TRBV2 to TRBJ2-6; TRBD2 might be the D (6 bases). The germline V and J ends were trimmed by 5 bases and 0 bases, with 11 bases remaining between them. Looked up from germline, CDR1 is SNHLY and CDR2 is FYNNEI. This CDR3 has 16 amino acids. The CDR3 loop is CASSPGLLSGANVLTF. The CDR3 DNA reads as TGTGCCAGCAGTCCGGGACTTCTCTCTGGGGCCAACGTCCTGACTTTC.

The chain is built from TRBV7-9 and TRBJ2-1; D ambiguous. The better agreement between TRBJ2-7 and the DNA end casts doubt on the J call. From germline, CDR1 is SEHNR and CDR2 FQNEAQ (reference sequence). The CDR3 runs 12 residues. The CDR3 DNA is TGTGCCAGCAGCATAAACTTTAACGAGCAGTACTTC. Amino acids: CASSINFNEQYF.

CDR3 loop: CASSLRESLSYEQYF. The CDR3 DNA is TGTGCCAGCAGCTTACGGGAGTCTCTCTCCTACGAGCAGTACTTC. The chain employs TRBV13 and TRBJ2-7; D might be TRBD2 (6 bases). V lost 2 bases, J lost 0 bases, and 11 bases lay in between. The germline CDR1 and CDR2 sequences are PRHDT and FYEKMQ (reference sequence). The CDR3 spans 15 residues.

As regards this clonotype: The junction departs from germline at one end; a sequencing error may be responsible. The CDR3 DNA reads as TGCGCCAGCAGCCCTCGGGATTCTGGGGCCAACGTCCCGACTTTC. This encodes CASSPRDSGANVPTF. V and J are TRBV5-1 and TRBJ2-6; either TRBD1 or TRBD2 may supply D (5 bases each). The germline V gene encodes CDR1 SGHRS and CDR2 YFSETQ. The CDR3 length is 15 residues.

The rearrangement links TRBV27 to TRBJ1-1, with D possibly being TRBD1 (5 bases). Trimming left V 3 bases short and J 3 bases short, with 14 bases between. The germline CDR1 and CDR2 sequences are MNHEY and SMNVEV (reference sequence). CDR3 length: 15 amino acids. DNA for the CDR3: TGTGCCAGCAGTTTTATCCCCGGGACGGACACTGAAGCTTTCTTT. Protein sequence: CASSFIPGTDTEAFF.

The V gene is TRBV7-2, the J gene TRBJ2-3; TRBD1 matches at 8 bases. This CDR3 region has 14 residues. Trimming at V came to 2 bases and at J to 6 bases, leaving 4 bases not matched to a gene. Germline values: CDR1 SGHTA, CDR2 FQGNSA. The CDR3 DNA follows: TGTGCCAGCAGCTTAACCCGGGACAGGGATACGCAGTATTTT. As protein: CASSLTRDRDTQYF.

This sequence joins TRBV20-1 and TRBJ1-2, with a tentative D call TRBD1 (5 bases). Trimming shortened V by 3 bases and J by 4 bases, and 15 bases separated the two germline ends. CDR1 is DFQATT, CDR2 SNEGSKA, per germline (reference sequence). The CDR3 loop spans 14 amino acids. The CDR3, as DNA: TGCAGTGCTAGGAGAGGAGGGGCTGGCTATGGCTACACCTTC. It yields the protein CSARRGGAGYGYTF.

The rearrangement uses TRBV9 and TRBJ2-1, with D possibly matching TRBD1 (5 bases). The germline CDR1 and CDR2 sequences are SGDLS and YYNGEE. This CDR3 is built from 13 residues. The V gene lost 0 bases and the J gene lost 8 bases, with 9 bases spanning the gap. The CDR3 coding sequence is TGTGCCAGCAGCGTAGGGAAGGGGTATGAGCAGTTCTTC. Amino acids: CASSVGKGYEQFF.

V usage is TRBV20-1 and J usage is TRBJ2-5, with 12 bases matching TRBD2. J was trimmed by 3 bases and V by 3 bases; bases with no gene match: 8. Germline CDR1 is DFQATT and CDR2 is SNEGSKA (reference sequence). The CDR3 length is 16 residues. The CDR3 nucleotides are TGCAGTGCTAGCCAATTTGCTAGCGGGGGGGAAGAGACCCAGTACTTC. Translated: CSASQFASGGEETQYF.

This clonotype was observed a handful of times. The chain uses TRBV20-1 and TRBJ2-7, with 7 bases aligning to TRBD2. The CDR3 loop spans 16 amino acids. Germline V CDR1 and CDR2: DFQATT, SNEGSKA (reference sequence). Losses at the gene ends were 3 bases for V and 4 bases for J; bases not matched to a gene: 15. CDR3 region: CSARKGGSNKGYEQYF. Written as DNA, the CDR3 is TGCAGTGCTAGGAAAGGCGGGAGCAACAAAGGGTACGAGCAGTACTTC.

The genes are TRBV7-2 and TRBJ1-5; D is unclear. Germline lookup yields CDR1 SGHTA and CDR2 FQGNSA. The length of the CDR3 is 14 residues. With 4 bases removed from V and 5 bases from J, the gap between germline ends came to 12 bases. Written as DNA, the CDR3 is TGTGCCAGCAGCTCCGGACGGAACTATCAGCCCCAGCATTTT. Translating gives CASSSGRNYQPQHF.

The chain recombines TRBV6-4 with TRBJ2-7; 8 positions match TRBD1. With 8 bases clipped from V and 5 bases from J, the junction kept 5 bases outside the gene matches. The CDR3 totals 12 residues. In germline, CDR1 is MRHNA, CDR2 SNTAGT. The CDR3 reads CASGHRGDEQYF. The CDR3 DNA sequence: TGTGCCAGCGGCCACAGGGGGGACGAGCAGTACTTC.

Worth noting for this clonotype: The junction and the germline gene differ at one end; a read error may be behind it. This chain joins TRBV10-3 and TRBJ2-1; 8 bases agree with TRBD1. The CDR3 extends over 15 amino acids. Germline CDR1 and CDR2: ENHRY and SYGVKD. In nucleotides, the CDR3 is TGTGCCATCAGCCCTACAGGGGGTACCTACAATAAGCAGTTCTTC. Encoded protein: CAISPTGGTYNKQFF.

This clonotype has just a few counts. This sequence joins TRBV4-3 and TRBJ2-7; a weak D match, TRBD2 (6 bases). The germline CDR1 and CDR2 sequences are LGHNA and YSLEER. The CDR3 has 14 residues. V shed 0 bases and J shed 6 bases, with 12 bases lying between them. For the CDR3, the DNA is TGCGCCAGCAGCCAAGACTCTGGGCGGGGCGAGCAGTACTTC. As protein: CASSQDSGRGEQYF.

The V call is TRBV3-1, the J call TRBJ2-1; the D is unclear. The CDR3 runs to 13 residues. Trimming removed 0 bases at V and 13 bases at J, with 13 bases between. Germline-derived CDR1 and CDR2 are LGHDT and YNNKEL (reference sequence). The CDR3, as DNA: TGTGCCAGCAGCCAAGATCTAAGCGCCGTTCAGTTCTTC. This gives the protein CASSQDLSAVQFF.

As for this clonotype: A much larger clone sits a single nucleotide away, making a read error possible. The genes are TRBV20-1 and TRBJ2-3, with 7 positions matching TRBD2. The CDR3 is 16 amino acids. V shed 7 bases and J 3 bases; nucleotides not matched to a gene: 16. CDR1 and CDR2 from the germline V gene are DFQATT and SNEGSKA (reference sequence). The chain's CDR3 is CSVSDSGPGGTDTQYF. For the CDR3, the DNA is TGCAGTGTTAGTGATAGCGGGCCCGGAGGGACAGATACGCAGTATTTT.

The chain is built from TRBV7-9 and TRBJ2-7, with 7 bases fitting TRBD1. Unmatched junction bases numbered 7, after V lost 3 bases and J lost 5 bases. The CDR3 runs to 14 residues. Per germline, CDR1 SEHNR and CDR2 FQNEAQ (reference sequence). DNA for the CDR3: TGTGCCAGCAGCTTGACAGGGAAAGGGCACGAGCAGTACTTC. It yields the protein CASSLTGKGHEQYF.

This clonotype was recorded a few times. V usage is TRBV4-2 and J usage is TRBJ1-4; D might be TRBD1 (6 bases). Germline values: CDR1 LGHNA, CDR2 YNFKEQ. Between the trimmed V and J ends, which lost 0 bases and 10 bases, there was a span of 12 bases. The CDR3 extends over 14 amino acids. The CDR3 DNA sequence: TGTGCCAGCAGCCAAGAAGGGGGGACACTAAAACTGTTTTTT. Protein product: CASSQEGGTLKLFF.

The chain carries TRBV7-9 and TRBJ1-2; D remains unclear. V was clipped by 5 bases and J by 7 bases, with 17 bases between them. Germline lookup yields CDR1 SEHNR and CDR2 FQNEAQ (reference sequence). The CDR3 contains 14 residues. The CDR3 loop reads CASSPAVFSPGYTF. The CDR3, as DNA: TGTGCCAGCAGCCCCGCAGTTTTCAGTCCTGGCTACACCTTC.

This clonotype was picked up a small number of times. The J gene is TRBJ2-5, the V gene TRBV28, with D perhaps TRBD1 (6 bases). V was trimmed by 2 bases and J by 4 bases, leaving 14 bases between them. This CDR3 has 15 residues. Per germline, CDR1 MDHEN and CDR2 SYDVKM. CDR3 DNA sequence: TGTGCCAGCAGTTTAACCGGGACAAAACTAGAGACCCAGTACTTC. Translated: CASSLTGTKLETQYF.

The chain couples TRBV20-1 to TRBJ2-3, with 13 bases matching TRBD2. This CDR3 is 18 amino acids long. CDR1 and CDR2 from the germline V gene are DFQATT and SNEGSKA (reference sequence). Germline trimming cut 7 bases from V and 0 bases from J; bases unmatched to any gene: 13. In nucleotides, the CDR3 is TGCAGTGTCGGATTGGGACTAGCGGGGTCTACTAGCACAGATACGCAGTATTTT. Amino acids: CSVGLGLAGSTSTDTQYF.

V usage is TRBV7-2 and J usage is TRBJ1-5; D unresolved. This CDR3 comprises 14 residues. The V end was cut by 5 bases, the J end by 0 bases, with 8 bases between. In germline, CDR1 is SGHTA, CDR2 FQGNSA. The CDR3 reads CASSQFYSNQPQHF. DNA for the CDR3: TGTGCCAGCAGCCAATTTTATAGCAATCAGCCCCAGCATTTT.

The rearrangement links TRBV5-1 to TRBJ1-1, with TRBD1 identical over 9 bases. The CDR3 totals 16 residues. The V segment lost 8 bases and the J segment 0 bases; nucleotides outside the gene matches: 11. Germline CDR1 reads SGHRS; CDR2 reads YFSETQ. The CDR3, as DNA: TGCGCCAGTCTTCGAACGGGACAGGGCTTGAACACTGAAGCTTTCTTT. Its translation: CASLRTGQGLNTEAFF.

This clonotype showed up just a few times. CDR3 amino acids: CASSQERGNGETQYF. In DNA form, the CDR3 reads TGCGCCAGCAGCCAAGAAAGAGGGAATGGGGAGACCCAGTACTTC. This chain links TRBV4-3 with TRBJ2-5; tentatively, D is TRBD2 (5 bases). The CDR3 sequence is 15 residues long. The V end lost 0 bases, the J end lost 5 bases, and 13 bases lay between the germline ends. CDR1 and CDR2 from the germline V gene are LGHNA and YSLEER.

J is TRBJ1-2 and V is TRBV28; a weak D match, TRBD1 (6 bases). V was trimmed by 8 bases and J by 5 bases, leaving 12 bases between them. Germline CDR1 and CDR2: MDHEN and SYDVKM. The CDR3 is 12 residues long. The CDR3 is CASEGDRYGYTF. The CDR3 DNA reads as TGTGCCAGCGAGGGGGATAGGTATGGCTACACCTTC.

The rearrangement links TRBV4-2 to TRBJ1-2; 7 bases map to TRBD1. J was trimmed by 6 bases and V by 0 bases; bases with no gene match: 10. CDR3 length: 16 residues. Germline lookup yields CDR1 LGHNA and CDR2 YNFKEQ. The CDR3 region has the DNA TGTGCCAGCAGCCAAGACCCCGAGAGGGGGCCTGATGGCTACACCTTC. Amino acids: CASSQDPERGPDGYTF.